The 20 T cell receptor beta chains presented below share a single source sample, sequenced in a study of T cell changes during pregnancy in multiple sclerosis. Some clones are missing from TCRdb's copy, which holds only in-frame ones; the method was immunoSEQ multiplex PCR. The table includes tens of thousands of clones, 85% to 95% detected once. This sample comprised CD4+ T cells from peripheral blood mononuclear cells, obtained in the second trimester of pregnancy. These receptors were collected from a female donor in good health, enrolled as a control in a pregnancy study.

The J gene is TRBJ1-3, the V gene TRBV19; TRBD1 agrees at 7 bases. The junction had 9 bases not matched to a gene; V was cut back by 6 bases and J by 4 bases. Germline-derived CDR1 and CDR2 are LNHDA and SQIVND (reference sequence). The CDR3 totals 15 residues. CDR3 in amino acids: CASRYRWDSGNTIYF. The CDR3 bases are TGTGCCAGTAGATATAGGTGGGACAGCGGAAACACCATATATTTT.

The chain combines TRBV29-1 with TRBJ1-2; no definite D call. The V end was cut by 3 bases, the J end by 0 bases, with 14 bases between. Germline values: CDR1 SQVTM, CDR2 ANQGSEA. The CDR3 has 15 amino acids. In DNA, the CDR3 is TGCAGCGTTGATCCGGTAATCGATTCTAACTATGGCTACACCTTC. This gives the protein CSVDPVIDSNYGYTF. The full variable domain, its missing parts supplied by reference TRBV29-1 and TRBJ1-2, is SAVISQKPSRDICQRGTSLTIQCQVDSQVTMMFWYRQQPGQSLTLIATANQGSEATYESGFVIDKFPISRPNLTFSTLTVSNMSPEDSSIYLCSVDPVIDSNYGYTFGSGTRLTVV.

This clone was seen only once. The chain employs TRBV6-6 and TRBJ1-3; 7 bases are a match to TRBD1. V trimming: 0 bases; J trimming: 8 bases; junction bases outside the gene matches: 4. In germline, CDR1 is MNHNY, CDR2 SVGAGI (reference sequence). There are 14 residues in the CDR3. The CDR3 DNA is TGTGCCAGCAGTTACTCGGACAGGTTGGACACCATATATTTT. It yields the protein CASSYSDRLDTIYF.

This chain links TRBV6-4 with TRBJ2-2; 8 bases agree with TRBD1. Germline-derived CDR1 and CDR2 are MRHNA and SNTAGT. V was clipped by 0 bases and J by 6 bases; unmatched bases: 0. This CDR3 comprises 14 residues. Here the CDR3 DNA reads TGTGCCAGCAGTGACTCACAGGGGGCCGGGGAGCTGTTTTTT. It encodes CASSDSQGAGELFF.

The J gene is TRBJ2-3, the V gene TRBV4-3; D possibly corresponds to TRBD1 (5 bases). Trimming removed 4 bases at V and 2 bases at J, with 7 bases between. CDR1 LGHNA and CDR2 YSLEER come from the germline V gene. The CDR3 contains 13 residues. The CDR3: CASSLDNTDTQYF. The CDR3 bases are TGCGCCAGCAGCCTGGACAACACAGATACGCAGTATTTT.

The rearrangement joins TRBV14 to TRBJ1-2, with TRBD1 matching over 7 bases. J gave up 2 bases and V 1 base, and 10 bases lay outside the gene matches. The CDR3 loop spans 17 amino acids. Germline CDR1 is SGHDN and CDR2 is FVKESK. The CDR3 region is CASSQAVPTGKNYGYTF. The CDR3 DNA reads as TGTGCCAGCAGCCAAGCGGTCCCGACAGGGAAGAACTATGGCTACACCTTC. Using reference TRBV14 and TRBJ1-2 for the parts outside the CDR3, the full variable domain is EAGVTQFPSHSVIEKGQTVTLRCDPISGHDNLYWYRRVMGKEIKFLLHFVKESKQDESGMPNNRFLAERTGGTYSTLKVQPAELEDSGVYFCASSQAVPTGKNYGYTFGSGTRLTVV.

This clone was recorded only once. The rearrangement joins TRBV7-8 to TRBJ1-4; 8 bases line up with TRBD1. Germline lookup yields CDR1 SGHVS and CDR2 FQNEAQ. Trimming removed 0 bases from V and 4 bases from J; junction bases left unmatched: 7. This CDR3 region has 17 residues. CDR3 amino acids: CASSLARAGGFNEKLFF. CDR3 in DNA: TGTGCCAGCAGCTTAGCGAGGGCAGGGGGCTTTAATGAAAAACTGTTTTTT.

The CDR3 loop is CASSKTRSGQETQYF. In DNA form, the CDR3 reads TGTGCCAGTAGTAAGACTAGATCCGGACAAGAGACCCAGTACTTC. V and J are TRBV19 and TRBJ2-5; D is possibly TRBD2 (6 bases). The CDR3 is made up of 15 amino acids. In germline, CDR1 is LNHDA, CDR2 SQIVND (reference sequence). Trimming left V 4 bases short and J 2 bases short, with 14 bases between.

The chain combines TRBV29-1 with TRBJ2-5, with D possibly TRBD1 on 5 matching bases. The CDR3 has 12 residues. Per germline, CDR1 SQVTM and CDR2 ANQGSEA. The CDR3 DNA follows: TGCACCGTCCAGGGCCCTCAAGAGACCCAGTACTTC. This codes for CTVQGPQETQYF.

This chain connects TRBV28 to TRBJ2-3, with D perhaps TRBD1 (6 bases). Trimming cost V 3 bases and J 5 bases, with 18 bases left between them. Per the germline V gene, CDR1 is MDHEN and CDR2 is SYDVKM. This CDR3 has 16 amino acids. CDR3: CASSFHRVEVRDTQYF. The CDR3 nucleotides read TGTGCCAGCAGTTTCCACAGGGTGGAGGTTCGAGATACGCAGTATTTT.

Concerning this clone: The junction does not match germline at one end; this may be a read error. The chain combines TRBV7-8 with TRBJ2-5, with 7 bases identical to TRBD2. CDR3 length: 14 amino acids. Germline V CDR1 and CDR2: SGHVS, FQNEAQ. The DNA for the CDR3 is TGTGCCAGCAGCCTAGCGGAGGGTAGGGAGACCCAGTACTTC. Protein sequence: CASSLAEGRETQYF.

This chain uses TRBV5-1 with TRBJ2-4; 16 bases map to TRBD2. The CDR3 length is 17 residues. CDR1 SGHRS and CDR2 YFSETQ come from the germline V gene. Unmatched junction bases numbered 9, after V lost 7 bases and J lost 5 bases. CDR3 residues: CASGEPGLAGGQNIQYF. CDR3 DNA: TGCGCCAGCGGAGAACCGGGACTAGCGGGAGGGCAAAACATTCAGTACTTC.

V gene TRBV28 combines with J gene TRBJ2-2; 8 nucleotides align to TRBD1. Germline assignment: CDR1 MDHEN and CDR2 SYDVKM. The CDR3 is made up of 15 amino acids. The V segment lost 4 bases and the J segment 7 bases; nucleotides outside the gene matches: 8. The CDR3 loop reads CASSSTGTGGGELFF. The DNA of the CDR3 is TGTGCCAGCAGTTCAACCGGGACAGGTGGCGGGGAGCTGTTTTTT.

Note on this clone: A read error likely explains this, since a far larger clone differs by one base. The rearrangement uses TRBV5-6 and TRBJ2-5, with 11 bases fitting TRBD2. The CDR3 consists of 17 residues. Germline lookup yields CDR1 SGHDT and CDR2 YYEEEE. The V and J ends lost 0 bases and 3 bases, in that order; junction bases with no gene match: 7. Written as DNA, the CDR3 is TGTGCCAGCAGCTTGGGGCTAGCGGGGGGAAGAGAAGAGACCCAGTACTTC. This encodes CASSLGLAGGREETQYF. Full variable domain (rest looked up from reference TRBV5-6 and TRBJ2-5): DAGVTQSPTHLIKTRGQQVTLRCSPKSGHDTVSWYQQALGQGPQFIFQYYEEEERQRGNFPDRFSGHQFPNYSSELNVNALLLGDSALYLCASSLGLAGGREETQYFGPGTRLLVL.

This chain connects TRBV28 to TRBJ1-1; D remains unclear. Germline-derived CDR1 and CDR2 are MDHEN and SYDVKM. CDR3 size: 13 residues. The V gene lost 6 bases and the J gene lost 2 bases, with 10 bases spanning the gap. CDR3 DNA sequence: TGTGCCAGCAGGCAGGTCCTCAACACTGAAGCTTTCTTT. It codes for CASRQVLNTEAFF.

The chain recombines TRBV2 with TRBJ2-1, with 9 bases aligning to TRBD1. This CDR3 contains 15 residues. Germline values: CDR1 SNHLY, CDR2 FYNNEI. The V and J ends lost 6 bases and 5 bases, in that order; junction bases with no gene match: 8. The CDR3 loop is CASSPPGTGNNEQFF. As DNA, the CDR3 is TGTGCCAGCAGCCCCCCCGGGACAGGGAACAATGAGCAGTTCTTC.

The rearrangement uses TRBV7-9 and TRBJ1-4; D possibly corresponds to TRBD1 (6 bases). The germline V and J ends were trimmed by 5 bases and 7 bases, with 17 bases remaining between them. Germline V CDR1 and CDR2: SEHNR, FQNEAQ (reference sequence). The CDR3 covers 15 residues. This chain's CDR3 is CASSPRGGAVEKLFF. CDR3 nucleotides: TGTGCCAGCAGCCCTCGAGGGGGGGCGGTTGAAAAACTGTTTTTT.

The J gene is TRBJ2-2, the V gene TRBV2, with D maybe TRBD1 (5 bases). V dropped 3 bases and J dropped 7 bases, with 9 bases sitting between them. This CDR3 comprises 13 residues. The V gene's germline CDR1 is SNHLY and CDR2 FYNNEI. The CDR3 loop reads CASSDYRLGELFF. The CDR3 DNA reads TGTGCCAGCAGTGATTACAGGCTCGGGGAGCTGTTTTTT. Full variable domain (rest looked up from reference TRBV2 and TRBJ2-2): EPEVTQTPSHQVTQMGQEVILRCVPISNHLYFYWYRQILGQKVEFLVSFYNNEISEKSEIFDDQFSVERPDGSNFTLKIRSTKLEDSAMYFCASSDYRLGELFFGEGSRLTVL.

Only one count was recorded for this clone. The gene calls are TRBV4-2 and TRBJ2-5; TRBD2 matches 8 bases. The CDR3 is 15 residues long. The germline V gene has CDR1 LGHNA and CDR2 YNFKEQ. V shed 0 bases, J shed 5 bases, and the junction held 5 bases outside the gene matches. The CDR3 here is CASSQDRGGRETQYF. The CDR3 coding sequence is TGTGCCAGCAGCCAAGATCGGGGGGGCAGGGAGACCCAGTACTTC.

The V gene is TRBV6-5, the J gene TRBJ1-5; D is perhaps TRBD1 (6 bases). V lost 6 bases and J lost 5, with 11 bases in between. CDR1 is MNHEY, CDR2 SVGAGI, per germline. The CDR3 sequence is 13 residues long. Written as DNA, the CDR3 is TGTGCCAGCAGACAGGGTTTGGATCAGCCCCAGCATTTT. Its translation is CASRQGLDQPQHF.